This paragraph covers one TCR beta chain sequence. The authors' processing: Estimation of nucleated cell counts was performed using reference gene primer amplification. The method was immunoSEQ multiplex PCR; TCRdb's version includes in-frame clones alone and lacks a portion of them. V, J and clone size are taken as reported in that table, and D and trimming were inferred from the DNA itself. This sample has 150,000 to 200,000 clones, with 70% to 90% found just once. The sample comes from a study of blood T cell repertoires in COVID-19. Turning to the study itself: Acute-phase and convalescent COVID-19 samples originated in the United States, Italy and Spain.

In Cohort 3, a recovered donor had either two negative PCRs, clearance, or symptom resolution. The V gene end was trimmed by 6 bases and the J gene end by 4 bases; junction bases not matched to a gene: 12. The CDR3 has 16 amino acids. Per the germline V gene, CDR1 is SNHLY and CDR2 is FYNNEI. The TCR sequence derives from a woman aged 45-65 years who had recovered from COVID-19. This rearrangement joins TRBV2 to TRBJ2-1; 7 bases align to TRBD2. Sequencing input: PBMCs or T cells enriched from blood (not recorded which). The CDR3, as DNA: TGTGCCAGCAGGGGAGGCCGGGGGGTAGGGTACAATGAGCAGTTCTTC. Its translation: CASRGGRGVGYNEQFF.